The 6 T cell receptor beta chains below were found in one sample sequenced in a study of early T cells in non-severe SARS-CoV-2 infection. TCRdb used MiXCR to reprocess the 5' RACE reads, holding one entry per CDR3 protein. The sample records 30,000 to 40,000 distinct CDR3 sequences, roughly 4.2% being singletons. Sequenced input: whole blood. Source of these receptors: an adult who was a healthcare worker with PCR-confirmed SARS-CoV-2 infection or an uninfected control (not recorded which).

CDR3 amino acids: CASSIPSRAQYF. The CDR3 bases are TGTGCCAGCAGTATCCCCTCGAGGGCCCAGTACTTC. This chain links TRBV28 with TRBJ2-5; D is perhaps TRBD2 (5 bases). Trimming took off 5 bases at V and 9 bases at J, with 13 bases between the two ends. The CDR3 spans 12 residues. Germline loops: CDR1 MDHEN, CDR2 SYDVKM.

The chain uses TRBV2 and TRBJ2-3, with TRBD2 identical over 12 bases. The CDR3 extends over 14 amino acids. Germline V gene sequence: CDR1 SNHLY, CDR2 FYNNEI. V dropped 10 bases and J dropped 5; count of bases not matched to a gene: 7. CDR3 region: CATSLAGGVDTQYF. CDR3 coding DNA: TGTGCCACTTCACTAGCGGGAGGCGTAGATACGCAGTATTTT.

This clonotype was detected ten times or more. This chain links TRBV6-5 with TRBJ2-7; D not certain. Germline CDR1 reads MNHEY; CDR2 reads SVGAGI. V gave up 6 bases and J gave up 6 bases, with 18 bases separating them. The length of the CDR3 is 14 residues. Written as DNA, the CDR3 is TGTGCCAGCAGACCCGTCGAGAGCTCTGGCGAGCAGTACTTC. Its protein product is CASRPVESSGEQYF.

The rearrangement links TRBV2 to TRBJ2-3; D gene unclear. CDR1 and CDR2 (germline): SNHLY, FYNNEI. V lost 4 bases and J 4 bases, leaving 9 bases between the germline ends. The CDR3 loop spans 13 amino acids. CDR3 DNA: TGTGCCAGCAGTGGGCCAGGAGCAGATACGCAGTATTTT. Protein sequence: CASSGPGADTQYF.

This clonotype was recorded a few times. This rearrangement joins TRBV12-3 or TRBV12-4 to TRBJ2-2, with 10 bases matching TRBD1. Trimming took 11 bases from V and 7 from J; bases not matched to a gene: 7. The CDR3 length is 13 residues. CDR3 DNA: TGTGCCGGTAGACAGGGGGCAAACGGGGAGCTGTTTTTT. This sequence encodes CAGRQGANGELFF.

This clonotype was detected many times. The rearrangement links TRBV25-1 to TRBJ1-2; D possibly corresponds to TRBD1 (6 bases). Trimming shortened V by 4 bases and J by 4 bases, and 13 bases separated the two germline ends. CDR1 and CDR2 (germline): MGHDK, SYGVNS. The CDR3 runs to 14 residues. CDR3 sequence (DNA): TGTGCCAGCAGTGTGGGACATCGGCTCTATGGCTACACCTTC. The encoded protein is CASSVGHRLYGYTF.